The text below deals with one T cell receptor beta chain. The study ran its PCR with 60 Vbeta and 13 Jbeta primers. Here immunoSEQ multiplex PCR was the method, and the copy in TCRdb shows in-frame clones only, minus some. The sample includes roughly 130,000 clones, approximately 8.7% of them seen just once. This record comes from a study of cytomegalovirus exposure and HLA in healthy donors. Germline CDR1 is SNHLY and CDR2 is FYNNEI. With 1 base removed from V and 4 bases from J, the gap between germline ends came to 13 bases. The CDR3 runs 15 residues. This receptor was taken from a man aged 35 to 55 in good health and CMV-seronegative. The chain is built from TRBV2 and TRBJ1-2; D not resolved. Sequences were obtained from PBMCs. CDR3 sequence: CASSEESGYGYGYTF. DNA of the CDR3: TGTGCCAGCAGTGAAGAGAGCGGTTATGGCTATGGCTACACCTTC. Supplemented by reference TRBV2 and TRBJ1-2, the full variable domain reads EPEVTQTPSHQVTQMGQEVILRCVPISNHLYFYWYRQILGQKVEFLVSFYNNEISEKSEIFDDQFSVERPDGSNFTLKIRSTKLEDSAMYFCASSEESGYGYGYTFGSGTRLTVV.